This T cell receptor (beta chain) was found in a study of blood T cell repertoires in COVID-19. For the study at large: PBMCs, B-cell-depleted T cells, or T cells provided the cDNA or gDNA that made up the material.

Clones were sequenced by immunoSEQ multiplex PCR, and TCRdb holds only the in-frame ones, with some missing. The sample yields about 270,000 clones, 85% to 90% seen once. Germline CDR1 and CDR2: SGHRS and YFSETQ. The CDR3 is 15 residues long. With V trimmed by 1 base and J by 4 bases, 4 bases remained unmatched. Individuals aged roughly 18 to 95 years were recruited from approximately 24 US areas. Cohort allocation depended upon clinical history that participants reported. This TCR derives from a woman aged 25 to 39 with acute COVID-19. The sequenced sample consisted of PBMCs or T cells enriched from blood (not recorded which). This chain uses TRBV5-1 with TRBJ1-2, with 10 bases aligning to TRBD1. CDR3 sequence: CASSLMTGGSYGYTF. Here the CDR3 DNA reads TGCGCCAGCAGCTTGATGACAGGGGGCAGCTATGGCTACACCTTC.